This is a list of T cell receptor beta chains from one sample in a study of shared clonotypes between healthy human individuals. Profiled with immunoSEQ multiplex PCR; TCRdb holds only in-frame clones, not every one. The table has fewer than 1.4 million clones, roughly 74% seen once; the top ten hold around 0.61%. What was sequenced was memory CD4+ T cells from PBMCs. The receptors were sampled from a man aged 18-30 years in good health. Some clones in this sample may be carry-over from other donors' samples. Both conserved end residues are part of each CDR3. Each record gives: J gene, V gene, D gene, CDR3 DNA, CDR3 protein. A D gene is named only where the DNA matches it firmly.

>TRBJ2-3|TRBV2|-
TGTGCCAGCAGTGGGGCAGATACGCAGTATTTT
CASSGADTQYF
>TRBJ1-4|TRBV5-1|-
TGCGCCAGCAGCTCGGACGGCCTGCGTGAAAAACTGTTTTTT
CASSSDGLREKLFF
>TRBJ2-2|TRBV29-1|-
TGCAGCGCTGCCCCCTCGCGGTACACCGGGGAGCTGTTTTTT
CSAAPSRYTGELFF
>TRBJ2-5|TRBV6-6|TRBD1
TGTGCCAGCAGCCGGTCCCAACAGGGGTCCCAAGAGACCCAGTACTTC
CASSRSQQGSQETQYF
>TRBJ2-1|TRBV5-1|TRBD2
TGCGCCAGCAGCTTGGTTCTCAGCGGGAGCAATGAGCAGTTCTTC
CASSLVLSGSNEQFF
>TRBJ2-3|TRBV28|-
TGTGCCAGCAGGTTAGGGGGGGCCCAAACGCAGTATTTT
CASRLGGAQTQYF
>TRBJ1-5|TRBV19|-
TGTGCCAGTAGGCGAGAATCCAGGGATCAGCCCCAGCATTTT
CASRRESRDQPQHF
>TRBJ2-5|TRBV4-2|TRBD1
TGTGCCAGCAGCCAAGGGGACAGGGCTGCGGAGACCCAGTACTTC
CASSQGDRAAETQYF
>TRBJ2-5|TRBV5-1|TRBD1
TGCGCCAGCATGGACAGGATTGAGACCCAGTACTTC
CASMDRIETQYF
>TRBJ2-1|TRBV4-2|TRBD2
TGTGCCAGCAGCCCCCGACTAGCGATTTACAATGAGCAGTTCTTC
CASSPRLAIYNEQFF
>TRBJ2-7|TRBV9|-
TGTGCCAGCAGCCAGACCCCCGGGACATGGGCTTCGAGCGAGCAGTACTTC
CASSQTPGTWASSEQYF